This T cell receptor beta chain was retrieved from a study of a mutant IDH1 vaccine in newly diagnosed glioma. The overall study: Vaccines were first given 4-6 weeks after radiotherapy alone, or with temozolomide cycles.

As regards this clone: The antigen is unknown.

Sequencing was performed with immunoSEQ multiplex PCR; in TCRdb, only in-frame clones are kept and a portion is missing. The table has tens of thousands of clones, approximately 84% seen once. Time point described: week 47, end of study. The content of each vaccine dose was 300 ug of mutant IDH1 20-mer peptide, and topical imiquimod accompanied it. This specimen consisted of PBMCs, obtained from a glioma patient whose treatment included an IDH1 peptide vaccine. This receptor was taken from a woman aged 25 to 39 with glioma. Some clones in this sample may be carry-over from other donors' samples.

CDR3 sequence (DNA): TGTGCCAGCAGCCAAGATCAGTGGGGGATGGGAGATGAGCAGTTCTTC. This codes for CASSQDQWGMGDEQFF. The chain has TRBV14 and TRBJ2-1; D possibly matches TRBD1 or TRBD2 (5 bases each). Germline V lookup: CDR1 SGHDN, CDR2 FVKESK. The CDR3 sequence is 16 residues long. The V and J ends lost 0 bases and 8 bases respectively, with 17 bases between them. The full variable domain, in which reference TRBV14 and TRBJ2-1 provide the parts outside the CDR3, is EAGVTQFPSHSVIEKGQTVTLRCDPISGHDNLYWYRRVMGKEIKFLLHFVKESKQDESGMPNNRFLAERTGGTYSTLKVQPAELEDSGVYFCASSQDQWGMGDEQFFGPGTRLTVL.